Listed below are T cell receptor beta chains from one sample, sequenced in a study of breast tumors, draining lymph nodes, adjacent tissues. TCRdb redid the calling of the multiplex PCR reads with MiXCR, one entry per CDR3 protein. The data hold around 150,000 distinct CDR3 sequences, with about a fifth observed a single time. Sequencing was done on a sample of axillary lymph node tissue. Source of these receptors: a female donor with breast cancer. Some clones in this sample may be carry-over from other donors' samples. The CDR3 runs from the conserved cysteine through the conserved F or W. D genes are given only for firm matches. Rows may omit the clone size; those that give it use once, few, many or a size class.

v_call	d_call	clone_size	j_call	cdr3_aa	cdr3_nt
TRBV5-4	-	-	TRBJ1-1	CASSFPDRVNTEAFF	TGTGCCAGCAGCTTCCCGGACAGAGTGAACACTGAAGCTTTCTTT
TRBV29-1	-	many	TRBJ2-1	CSAPAARGTYNEQFF	TGCAGCGCCCCGGCCGCCCGGGGTACCTACAATGAGCAGTTCTTC
TRBV7-2	-	many	TRBJ2-7	CASSLSMGAPYEQYF	TGTGCCAGCAGCTTAAGCATGGGAGCCCCTTACGAGCAGTACTTC
TRBV7-9	-	-	TRBJ1-2	CASSRPSEYGHTF	TGTGCCAGCAGCCGCCCTTCGGAATATGGCCACACCTTC
TRBV5-6	-	many	TRBJ2-1	CASSLGGSRKNNEQFF	TGTGCCAGCAGCTTGGGGGGATCCAGAAAAAACAATGAGCAGTTCTTC
TRBV3-1	TRBD2	few	TRBJ2-1	CASSFSGGPHEQFF	TGTGCCAGCAGTTTCTCGGGAGGGCCCCATGAGCAGTTCTTC
TRBV20-1	TRBD2	many	TRBJ2-7	CGPRDYHEQYF	TGCGGTCCCCGGGACTACCACGAGCAGTACTTC
TRBV6-1	-	many	TRBJ1-5	CASSARTPSNQPQHF	TGTGCCAGCAGTGCGAGGACACCCAGCAATCAGCCCCAGCATTTT
TRBV20-1	-	many	TRBJ1-2	CSARDLLGSGGYTF	TGCAGTGCTAGAGATCTATTGGGGTCCGGTGGCTACACCTTC
TRBV20-1	TRBD2	many	TRBJ2-1	CSARDPTSGRGNEQFF	TGCAGTGCTAGAGACCCTACTAGCGGGAGAGGCAATGAGCAGTTCTTC
TRBV7-6	TRBD1	many	TRBJ1-3	CASSLGQRISGNTIYF	TGTGCCAGCAGCTTGGGACAGAGGATCTCTGGAAACACCATATATTTT
TRBV30	-	many	TRBJ2-4	CAWSVRGMAKNIQYF	TGTGCCTGGAGTGTACGTGGGATGGCCAAAAACATTCAGTACTTC
TRBV4-1	-	few	TRBJ2-2	CASSPSGGLNTGELFF	TGCGCCAGCAGCCCCTCGGGGGGCTTAAACACCGGGGAGCTGTTTTTT
TRBV6-1	-	-	TRBJ2-2	CASTRDPNTGELFF	TGTGCCAGCACCCGGGACCCGAACACCGGGGAGCTGTTTTTT
TRBV20-1	-	many	TRBJ2-7	CSAMFGDEQYF	TGCAGTGCTATGTTCGGGGACGAGCAGTACTTC
TRBV12-3/TRBV12-4	TRBD1	many	TRBJ1-5	CASSLTGPHQPQHF	TGTGCCAGCAGTTTGACAGGGCCTCATCAGCCCCAGCATTTT
TRBV4-1	-	-	TRBJ2-2	CASSQEGRVPGELSF	TGCGCCAGCAGCCAAGAAGGCAGGGTCCCCGGGGAGCTGTCTTTT
TRBV4-3	TRBD1	-	TRBJ2-6	CASSQGPGGSGANVLTF	TGCGCCAGCAGCCAAGGACCAGGGGGCTCTGGGGCCAACGTCCTGACTTTC
TRBV19	-	many	TRBJ1-5	CASDPGAGSNQPQHF	TGTGCTAGCGATCCGGGGGCCGGGAGCAATCAGCCCCAGCATTTT
TRBV28	-	-	TRBJ1-5	CASRDSGATYSNQPQHF	TGTGCCAGCAGGGATTCAGGCGCTACTTATAGCAATCAGCCCCAGCATTTT
TRBV2	-	many	TRBJ2-1	CASSELRYNEQFF	TGTGCCAGCAGCGAACTACGCTACAATGAGCAGTTCTTC
TRBV20-1	TRBD2	many	TRBJ2-3	CSARRREGPPDTQYF	TGCAGTGCTAGGCGGCGGGAGGGCCCCCCAGATACGCAGTATTTT
TRBV29-1	TRBD2	many	TRBJ2-1	CSVWTSGGYNEQFF	TGCAGCGTTTGGACTAGCGGGGGGTACAATGAGCAGTTCTTC